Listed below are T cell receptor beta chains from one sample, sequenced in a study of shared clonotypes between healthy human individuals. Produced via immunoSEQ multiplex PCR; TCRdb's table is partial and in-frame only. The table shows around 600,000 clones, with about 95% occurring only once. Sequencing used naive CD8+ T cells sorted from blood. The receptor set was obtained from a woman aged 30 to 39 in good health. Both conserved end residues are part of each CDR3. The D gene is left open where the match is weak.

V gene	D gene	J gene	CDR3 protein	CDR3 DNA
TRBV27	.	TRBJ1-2	CASSRTGSLPNYGYTF	TGTGCCAGCAGCCGAACCGGGTCTCTGCCTAACTATGGCTACACCTTC
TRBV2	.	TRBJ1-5	CASSLADSNQPQHF	TGTGCCAGCAGTTTGGCAGATAGCAATCAGCCCCAGCATTTT
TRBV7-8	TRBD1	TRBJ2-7	CASSSKGQGVYEQYF	TGTGCCAGCAGCTCAAAGGGACAGGGGGTCTACGAGCAGTACTTC
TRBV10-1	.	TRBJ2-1	CASSEGWQTYNEQFF	TGCGCCAGCAGTGAGGGGTGGCAGACCTACAATGAGCAGTTCTTC
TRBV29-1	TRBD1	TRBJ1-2	CSVTGTEYGYTF	TGCAGCGTTACCGGGACAGAGTATGGCTACACCTTC
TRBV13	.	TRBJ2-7	CASSLGQGGQYF	TGTGCCAGCAGCTTGGGTCAGGGAGGGCAGTACTTC
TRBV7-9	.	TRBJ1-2	CASTLWAVSYGYTF	TGTGCCAGCACCCTTTGGGCCGTTAGCTATGGCTACACCTTC
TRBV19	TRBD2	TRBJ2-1	CASSIASGTYNEQFF	TGTGCCAGTAGTATCGCTAGCGGAACTTACAATGAGCAGTTCTTC
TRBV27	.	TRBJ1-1	CASTRDAGMNTEAFF	TGTGCCAGCACCCGGGACGCCGGGATGAACACTGAAGCTTTCTTT
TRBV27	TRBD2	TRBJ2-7	CASSLIGTSGYEQYF	TGTGCCAGCAGTTTAATAGGGACTAGCGGATACGAGCAGTACTTC
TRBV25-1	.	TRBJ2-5	CASSELTALGYQETQYF	TGTGCCAGCAGTGAACTTACAGCGCTAGGGTACCAAGAGACCCAGTACTTC